Reported below is one T cell receptor (beta chain). Its antigen remains unidentified. These data belong to a study of T cell responses to AZD1222 COVID-19 vaccine. As for the study in general: Both about-4-week and about-12-week second-dose recipients were combined. Findings of the study overall: Mapped onto spike, vaccine-associated CD4 TCRs spanned it and were dominant at 160-218 and 743-854.

Assay: immunoSEQ multiplex PCR; the TCRdb copy retains only in-frame clones and omits some. This table has 90,000 to 150,000 clones, 88% appearing once. The V end was cut by 4 bases, the J end by 4 bases, with 16 bases between. Germline V gives CDR1 KGHSH, CDR2 LQKENI. The length of the CDR3 is 15 residues. The sample in question was peripheral blood, obtained on day 0 of AZD1222 vaccination. This receptor was obtained from an adult in good health. This sequence joins TRBV18 and TRBJ1-1; D ambiguous. The CDR3, as DNA: TGTGCCAGCTCACTGCCCCGGCTGGAAGGCACTGAAGCTTTCTTT. Protein: CASSLPRLEGTEAFF.